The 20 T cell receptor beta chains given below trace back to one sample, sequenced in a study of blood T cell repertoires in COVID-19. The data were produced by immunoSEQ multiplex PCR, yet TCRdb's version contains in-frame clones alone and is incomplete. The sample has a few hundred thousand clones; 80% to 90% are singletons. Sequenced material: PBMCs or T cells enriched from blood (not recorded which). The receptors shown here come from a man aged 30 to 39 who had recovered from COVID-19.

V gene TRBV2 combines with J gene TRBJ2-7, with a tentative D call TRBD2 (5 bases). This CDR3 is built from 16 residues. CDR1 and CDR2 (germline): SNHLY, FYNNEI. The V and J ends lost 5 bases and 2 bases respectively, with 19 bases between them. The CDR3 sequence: CASSTRRASYPYEQYV. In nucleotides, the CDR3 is TGTGCCAGCAGTACCCGGCGGGCTTCATACCCCTACGAGCAGTACGTC.

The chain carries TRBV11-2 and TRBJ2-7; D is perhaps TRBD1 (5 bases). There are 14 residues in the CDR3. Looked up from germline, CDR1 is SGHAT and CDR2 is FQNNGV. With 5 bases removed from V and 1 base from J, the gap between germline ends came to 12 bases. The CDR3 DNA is TGTGCCAGCAGCCTTGCTCAGGGATCCTACGAGCAGTACTTC. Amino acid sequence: CASSLAQGSYEQYF.

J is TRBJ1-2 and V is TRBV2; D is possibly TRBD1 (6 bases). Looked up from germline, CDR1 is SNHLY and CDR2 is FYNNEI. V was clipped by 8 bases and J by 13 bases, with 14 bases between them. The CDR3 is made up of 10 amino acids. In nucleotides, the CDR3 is TGTGCCAGCGCAAACAGGGAATCCACCTTC. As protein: CASANRESTF.

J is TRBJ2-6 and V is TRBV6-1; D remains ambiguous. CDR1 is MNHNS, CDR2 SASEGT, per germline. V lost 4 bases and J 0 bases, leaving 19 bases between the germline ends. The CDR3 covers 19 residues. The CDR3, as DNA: TGTGCCAGCAGTGCTCCCTACCTAAATACTCCCTCTGGGGCCAACGTCCTGACTTTC. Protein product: CASSAPYLNTPSGANVLTF.

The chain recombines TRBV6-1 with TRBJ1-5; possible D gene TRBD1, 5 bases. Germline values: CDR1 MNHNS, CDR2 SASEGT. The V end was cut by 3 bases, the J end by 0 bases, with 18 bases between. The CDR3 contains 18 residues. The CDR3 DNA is TGTGCCAGCAGTGAGTTGCCAATATGGGGCTCTAGCAATCAGCCCCAGCATTTT. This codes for CASSELPIWGSSNQPQHF.

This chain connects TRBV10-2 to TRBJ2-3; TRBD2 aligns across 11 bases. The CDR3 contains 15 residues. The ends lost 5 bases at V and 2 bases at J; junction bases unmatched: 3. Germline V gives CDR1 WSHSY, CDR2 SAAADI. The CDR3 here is CASSLAGGLTDTQYF. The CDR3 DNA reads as TGCGCCAGCAGTCTAGCGGGGGGCCTCACAGATACGCAGTATTTT.

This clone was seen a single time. This CDR3 is CAISESTGNSGNTIYF. CDR3 DNA: TGTGCCATCAGTGAGTCAACAGGCAATTCTGGAAACACCATATATTTT. V usage is TRBV10-3 and J usage is TRBJ1-3; possibly TRBD1 for D (5 bases). The CDR3 spans 16 residues. The germline V gene encodes CDR1 ENHRY and CDR2 SYGVKD. Between the trimmed V and J ends, which lost 0 bases and 1 base, there was a span of 10 bases.

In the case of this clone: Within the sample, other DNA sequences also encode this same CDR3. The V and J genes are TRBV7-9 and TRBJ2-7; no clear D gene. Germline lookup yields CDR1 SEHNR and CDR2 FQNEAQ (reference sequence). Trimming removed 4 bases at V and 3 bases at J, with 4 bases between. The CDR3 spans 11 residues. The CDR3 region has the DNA TGTGCCAGCAGCTCTCGCTACGAGCAGTACTTC. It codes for CASSSRYEQYF. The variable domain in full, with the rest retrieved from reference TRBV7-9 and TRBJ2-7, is DTGVSQNPRHKITKRGQNVTFRCDPISEHNRLYWYRQTLGQGPEFLTYFQNEAQLEKSRLLSDRFSAERPKGSFSTLEIQRTEQGDSAMYLCASSSRYEQYFGPGTRLTVT.

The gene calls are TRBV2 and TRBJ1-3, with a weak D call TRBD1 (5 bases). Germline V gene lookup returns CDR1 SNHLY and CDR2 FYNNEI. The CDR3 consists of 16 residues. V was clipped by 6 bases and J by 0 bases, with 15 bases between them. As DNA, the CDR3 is TGTGCCAGCAGACCCGACAGATACAGCTCTGGAAACACCATATATTTT. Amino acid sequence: CASRPDRYSSGNTIYF.

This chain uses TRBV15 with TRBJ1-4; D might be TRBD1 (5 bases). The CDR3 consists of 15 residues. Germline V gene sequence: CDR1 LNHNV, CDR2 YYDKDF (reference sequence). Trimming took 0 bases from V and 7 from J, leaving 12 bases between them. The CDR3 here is CATSRDPGGGEKLFF. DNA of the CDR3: TGTGCCACCAGCAGAGATCCTGGGGGAGGTGAAAAACTGTTTTTT.

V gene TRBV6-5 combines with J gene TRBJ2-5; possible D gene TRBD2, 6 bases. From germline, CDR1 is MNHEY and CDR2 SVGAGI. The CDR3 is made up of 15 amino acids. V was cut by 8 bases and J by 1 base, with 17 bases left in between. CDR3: CASSGRRGFQETQYF. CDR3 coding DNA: TGTGCCAGCTCAGGCAGGCGGGGCTTCCAAGAGACCCAGTACTTC.

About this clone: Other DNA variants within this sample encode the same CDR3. CDR3 sequence (DNA): TGTGCCAGCAGCCCGGGGACAGTGAACACTGAAGCTTTCTTT. Its protein is CASSPGTVNTEAFF. The J gene is TRBJ1-1, the V gene TRBV7-9; 7 bases are shared with TRBD1. The CDR3 spans 14 residues. Per the germline V gene, CDR1 is SEHNR and CDR2 is FQNEAQ (reference sequence). Trimming removed 5 bases from V and 0 bases from J; junction bases left unmatched: 3.

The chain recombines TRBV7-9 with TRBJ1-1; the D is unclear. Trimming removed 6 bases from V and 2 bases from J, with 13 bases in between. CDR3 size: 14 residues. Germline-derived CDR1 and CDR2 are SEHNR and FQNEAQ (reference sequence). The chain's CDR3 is CASRSGAKNTEAFF. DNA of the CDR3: TGTGCCAGCAGGTCAGGTGCGAAAAACACTGAAGCTTTCTTT.

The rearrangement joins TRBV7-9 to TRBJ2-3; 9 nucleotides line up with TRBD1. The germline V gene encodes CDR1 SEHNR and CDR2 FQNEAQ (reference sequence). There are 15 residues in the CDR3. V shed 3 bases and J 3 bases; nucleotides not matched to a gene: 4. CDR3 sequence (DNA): TGTGCCAGCAGCTTCTGGGACAGGGCAACAGATACGCAGTATTTT. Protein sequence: CASSFWDRATDTQYF.

DNA for the CDR3: TGTGCCTGGAGTGAGGGGATCAGCAATCAGCCCCAGCATTTT. It yields the protein CAWSEGISNQPQHF. This chain joins TRBV30 and TRBJ1-5; D is perhaps TRBD1 (5 bases). Trimming took off 1 base at V and 1 base at J, with 8 bases between the two ends. The germline CDR1 and CDR2 sequences are GTSNPN and SVGIG (reference sequence). This CDR3 has 14 residues.

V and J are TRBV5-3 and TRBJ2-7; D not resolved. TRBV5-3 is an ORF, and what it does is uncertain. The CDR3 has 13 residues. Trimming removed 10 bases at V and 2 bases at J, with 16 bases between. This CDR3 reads CAPWARFAYEQYF. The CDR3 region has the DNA TGTGCCCCTTGGGCCAGATTTGCCTACGAGCAGTACTTC.

Here the CDR3 DNA reads TGTGCCAGCAGGCCCCCGGGAGAGGGGGCTCGGGAGCAGTACTTC. Its translation: CASRPPGEGAREQYF. The genes are TRBV2 and TRBJ2-7; tentative D call: TRBD1 (7 bases). This CDR3 spans 15 amino acids. Germline lookup yields CDR1 SNHLY and CDR2 FYNNEI. V shed 6 bases and J shed 7 bases, with 22 bases lying between them.

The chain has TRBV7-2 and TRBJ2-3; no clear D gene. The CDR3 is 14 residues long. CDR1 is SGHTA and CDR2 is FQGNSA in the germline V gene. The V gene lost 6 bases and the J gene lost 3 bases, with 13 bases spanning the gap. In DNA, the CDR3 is TGTGCCAGCAGTCTAACCGGAGAAACAGATACGCAGTATTTT. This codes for CASSLTGETDTQYF. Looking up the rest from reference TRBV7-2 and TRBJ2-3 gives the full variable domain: GAGVSQSPSNKVTEKGKDVELRCDPISGHTALYWYRQSLGQGLEFLIYFQGNSAPDKSGLPSDRFSAERTGGSVSTLTIQRTQQEDSAVYLCASSLTGETDTQYFGPGTRLTVL.

Written as DNA, the CDR3 is TGTGCCAGCAGTAACCAGGGTTATCCCCCCACAGATACGCAGTATTTT. It specifies CASSNQGYPPTDTQYF. The chain joins TRBV6-6 to TRBJ2-3; D is perhaps TRBD1 (5 bases). The CDR3 extends over 16 amino acids. V shed 5 bases and J shed 2 bases, with 17 bases lying between them. Germline CDR1 is MNHNY and CDR2 is SVGAGI (reference sequence).

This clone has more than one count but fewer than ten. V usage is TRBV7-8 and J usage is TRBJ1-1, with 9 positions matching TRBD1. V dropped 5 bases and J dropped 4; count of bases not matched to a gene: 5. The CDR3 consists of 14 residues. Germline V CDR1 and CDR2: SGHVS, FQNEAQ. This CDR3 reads CASSHTGGRTEAFF. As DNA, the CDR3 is TGTGCCAGCAGCCATACAGGGGGCCGCACTGAAGCTTTCTTT.